This T cell receptor (beta chain) stems from a study of T cells in localized non-small cell lung cancer. Study-wide findings and caveats: Median approximately 58 top-100 tumor clones were shared with paired adjacent lung.

Germline V gene sequence: CDR1 MGHRA, CDR2 YSYEKL. V was trimmed by 1 base and J by 7 bases, leaving 20 bases between them. The CDR3 extends over 17 amino acids. Libraries were prepared by immunoSEQ multiplex PCR; TCRdb keeps only in-frame clonotypes and omits some of them. In the table there are 20,000 to 30,000 clones, roughly 90% of which are singletons. Concerning this clone itself: Its antigen is not identified.

Specimen: peripheral blood, collected before any cancer treatment. The sequence was obtained from a female donor over 55 with stage II squamous cell lung carcinoma. The gene calls are TRBV4-1 and TRBJ2-1; D possibly corresponds to TRBD1 (6 bases). CDR3 sequence: CASSQVGVLDRQNEQFF. The CDR3 nucleotides read TGCGCCAGCAGCCAAGTTGGGGTCCTGGACAGACAAAATGAGCAGTTCTTC.